These 20 T cell receptor beta chains came from one sample sequenced in a study of radiotherapy plus CTLA-4 blockade in lung cancer. TCRdb's copy holds only in-frame clones and misses some; the assay was immunoSEQ multiplex PCR. The sample lists about 120,000 clones; approximately 84% were seen once. The material was peripheral blood, obtained from a patient treated with radiotherapy plus ipilimumab. All receptors derive from a human donor with non-small cell lung cancer who had a partial response to radiotherapy plus ipilimumab.

The rearrangement joins TRBV5-4 to TRBJ1-4; 10 nucleotides align to TRBD1. This CDR3 has 16 residues. Germline V CDR1 and CDR2: SGHNT, YYREEE (reference sequence). The J segment lost 10 bases and the V segment lost 0 bases, leaving 9 bases of the junction unmatched. Written as DNA, the CDR3 is TGTGCCAGCAGCTTGGGACAGGGGGCTTTACTCGGAAAACTGTTTTTT. Protein: CASSLGQGALLGKLFF.

V is TRBV11-1 and J is TRBJ1-1, with TRBD1 as a possible D gene (6 bases). Germline V gene sequence: CDR1 SGHAT, CDR2 FQDESV (reference sequence). This CDR3 comprises 17 residues. V was cut by 1 base and J by 0 bases, with 15 bases left in between. CDR3 DNA sequence: TGTGCCAGCAGCTTAGAAATCCGGGGGGCGGTGAACACTGAAGCTTTCTTT. Translated, it gives CASSLEIRGAVNTEAFF.

The CDR3 sequence is CASSPGSGGSGETQYF. CDR3 DNA sequence: TGTGCCAGCAGCCCAGGGAGCGGAGGTAGCGGAGAGACCCAGTACTTC. V and J are TRBV7-2 and TRBJ2-5; maybe TRBD2 (6 bases). The germline V gene has CDR1 SGHTA and CDR2 FQGNSA. This CDR3 region has 16 residues. The ends were cut back, 5 bases at V and 4 bases at J, with 20 bases in the middle. The entire variable domain, with the rest obtained from reference TRBV7-2 and TRBJ2-5, is as follows: GAGVSQSPSNKVTEKGKDVELRCDPISGHTALYWYRQSLGQGLEFLIYFQGNSAPDKSGLPSDRFSAERTGGSVSTLTIQRTQQEDSAVYLCASSPGSGGSGETQYFGPGTRLLVL.

The chain carries TRBV25-1 and TRBJ1-1, with 7 bases fitting TRBD1. This CDR3 is 16 amino acids long. From germline, CDR1 is MGHDK and CDR2 SYGVNS. Trimming removed 5 bases from V and 10 bases from J; junction bases left unmatched: 19. The CDR3: CASSLRDSGLQFGAFF. The CDR3 DNA reads as TGTGCCAGCAGTCTCCGGGACAGTGGCCTCCAATTCGGAGCTTTCTTT.

This rearrangement joins TRBV29-1 to TRBJ2-2; D unclear. The germline gives CDR1 SQVTM, CDR2 ANQGSEA. V was shortened by 7 bases and J by 1 base, with 4 bases between the two germline ends. The CDR3 length is 11 residues. CDR3 in DNA: TGCAGCGCCCGGAACACCGGGGAGCTGTTTTTT. Amino acid sequence: CSARNTGELFF.

The V call is TRBV6-5, the J call TRBJ2-5; TRBD1 matches 9 bases. This CDR3 is built from 15 residues. Trimming at V came to 2 bases and at J to 5 bases, leaving 6 bases not matched to a gene. Germline CDR1 is MNHEY and CDR2 is SVGAGI. The CDR3 bases are TGTGCCAGCAGTTACACCGGGACAGGGAGGGAGACCCAGTACTTC. This encodes CASSYTGTGRETQYF.

The rearrangement links TRBV28 to TRBJ2-7; 10 positions match TRBD1. Per germline, CDR1 MDHEN and CDR2 SYDVKM. The CDR3 has 15 residues. Germline trimming cut 4 bases from V and 5 bases from J; bases unmatched to any gene: 8. This CDR3 reads CASSSIAGTGDEQYV. The CDR3 DNA is TGTGCCAGCAGTTCCATTGCCGGGACAGGGGACGAGCAGTACGTC.

In its sample, this clone was seen a few times. The chain couples TRBV29-1 to TRBJ2-1, with 11 bases that match TRBD1. The CDR3 loop spans 15 amino acids. V trimming: 6 bases; J trimming: 7 bases; junction bases outside the gene matches: 11. The germline CDR1 and CDR2 sequences are SQVTM and ANQGSEA. CDR3 protein: CSVSRTGGGLNEQFF. In DNA form, the CDR3 reads TGCAGCGTGAGCCGGACAGGGGGCGGCCTGAATGAGCAGTTCTTC.

A few counts support this clone. The chain is built from TRBV6-6 and TRBJ1-5; maybe TRBD1 (5 bases). Germline-derived CDR1 and CDR2 are MNHNY and SVGAGI (reference sequence). Trimming pared 9 bases from V and 0 bases from J, leaving 15 bases between. CDR3 size: 15 residues. The CDR3 DNA reads as TGTGCCAGTCACGACAGCGCCTATAGCAATCAGCCCCAGCATTTT. Its protein product is CASHDSAYSNQPQHF.

This clone was recorded a few times. V is TRBV5-1 and J is TRBJ1-1; 7 bases line up with TRBD1. The length of the CDR3 is 13 residues. Per germline, CDR1 SGHRS and CDR2 YFSETQ. J was trimmed by 3 bases and V by 6 bases; bases with no gene match: 5. CDR3 sequence (DNA): TGCGCCAGCAATCGACAGGGTGACACTGAAGCTTTCTTT. Encoded protein: CASNRQGDTEAFF.

In regard to this clone: Sequence at one end of the junction differs from germline and may be a read error. The rearrangement links TRBV6-5 to TRBJ1-4; possible D gene TRBD1, 6 bases. Germline V gene sequence: CDR1 MNHEY, CDR2 SVGAGI. This CDR3 is 15 amino acids long. CDR3 protein: CASSYSGQTTEKLFF. The CDR3 coding sequence is TGTGCCAGCAGTTACTCCGGACAGACTACTGAAAAACTGTTTTTT.

The chain is built from TRBV5-4 and TRBJ1-2, with TRBD1 as a possible D gene (5 bases). The CDR3 contains 15 residues. V lost 0 bases and J lost 4, with 13 bases in between. Germline assignment: CDR1 SGHNT and CDR2 YYREEE (reference sequence). CDR3 DNA: TGTGCCAGCAGCTTGGGCCAGTCCCAGGGCTATGGCTACACCTTC. Protein sequence: CASSLGQSQGYGYTF.

This clone was seen a few times. The V and J genes are TRBV13 and TRBJ1-6; 9 bases match TRBD1. Germline CDR1 PRHDT, CDR2 FYEKMQ (reference sequence). The junction had 6 bases not matched to a gene; V was cut back by 4 bases and J by 14 bases. The CDR3 has 13 residues. DNA for the CDR3: TGTGCCAGCAGCTACGACAGGGGGATCTCCCTCCACTTT. Translated, it gives CASSYDRGISLHF.

The genes are TRBV2 and TRBJ1-2; the D is unclear. With 4 bases removed from V and 5 bases from J, the gap between germline ends came to 11 bases. Germline V gene data show CDR1 as SNHLY and CDR2 as FYNNEI. This CDR3 is built from 13 residues. CDR3 sequence: CASSVQRLYGYTF. The CDR3 DNA reads TGTGCCAGCAGTGTACAGAGATTATATGGCTACACCTTC. The variable domain in full, completed from reference TRBV2 and TRBJ1-2, reads EPEVTQTPSHQVTQMGQEVILRCVPISNHLYFYWYRQILGQKVEFLVSFYNNEISEKSEIFDDQFSVERPDGSNFTLKIRSTKLEDSAMYFCASSVQRLYGYTFGSGTRLTVV.

A word on this clone: This CDR3 is also generated by other DNA sequences in the sample. The chain is built from TRBV18 and TRBJ1-1; 7 bases align to TRBD1. The CDR3 runs 14 residues. Trimming cost V 1 base and J 2 bases; bases outside gene matches: 1. Looked up from germline, CDR1 is KGHSH and CDR2 is LQKENI. CDR3 loop: CASSPQGANTEAFF. DNA for the CDR3: TGTGCCAGCTCACCACAGGGGGCCAACACTGAAGCTTTCTTT.

The chain employs TRBV6-1 and TRBJ2-1; D call uncertain. Germline V CDR1 and CDR2: MNHNS, SASEGT. The ends were cut back, 6 bases at V and 2 bases at J, with 8 bases in the middle. This CDR3 region has 13 residues. Here the CDR3 reads CASSRLAYNEQFF. The CDR3, as DNA: TGTGCCAGCAGCAGACTTGCCTACAATGAGCAGTTCTTC.

This clone was counted only a few times. The rearrangement uses TRBV19 and TRBJ1-4; D is ambiguous. Per the germline V gene, CDR1 is LNHDA and CDR2 is SQIVND (reference sequence). The CDR3 is 14 amino acids. The ends were cut back, 3 bases at V and 4 bases at J, with 9 bases in the middle. The DNA for the CDR3 is TGTGCCAGTAGTATGAGAAGTTTTAATGAAAAACTGTTTTTT. As protein: CASSMRSFNEKLFF.

The chain uses TRBV6-5 and TRBJ2-7, with a possible D match to TRBD2 (6 bases). CDR3 length: 15 residues. Germline V gene lookup returns CDR1 MNHEY and CDR2 SVGAGI. V was clipped by 2 bases and J by 0 bases, with 11 bases between them. For the CDR3, the DNA is TGTGCCAGCAGTTACGGTGGCGGGACCTCCTACGAGCAGTACTTC. This sequence encodes CASSYGGGTSYEQYF.

V usage is TRBV5-1 and J usage is TRBJ1-1; 9 bases match TRBD1. The J segment lost 7 bases and the V segment lost 4 bases, leaving 20 bases of the junction unmatched. Looked up from germline, CDR1 is SGHRS and CDR2 is YFSETQ. The CDR3 totals 18 residues. The CDR3 reads CASSRTFGQGPTAGEAFF. CDR3 nucleotides: TGCGCCAGCAGCAGGACCTTCGGACAGGGGCCCACTGCAGGTGAAGCTTTCTTT.

The V gene is TRBV19, the J gene TRBJ2-7, with 7 bases matching TRBD2. Trimming took 5 bases from V and 1 from J; bases not matched to a gene: 8. The CDR3 contains 15 residues. In germline, CDR1 is LNHDA, CDR2 SQIVND (reference sequence). CDR3: CASSPSGIGSYEQYF. As DNA, the CDR3 is TGTGCCAGTAGTCCGAGCGGGATAGGATCCTACGAGCAGTACTTC. The whole variable domain, filled in from reference TRBV19 and TRBJ2-7, reads DGGITQSPKYLFRKEGQNVTLSCEQNLNHDAMYWYRQDPGQGLRLIYYSQIVNDFQKGDIAEGYSVSREKKESFPLTVTSAQKNPTAFYLCASSPSGIGSYEQYFGPGTRLTVT.